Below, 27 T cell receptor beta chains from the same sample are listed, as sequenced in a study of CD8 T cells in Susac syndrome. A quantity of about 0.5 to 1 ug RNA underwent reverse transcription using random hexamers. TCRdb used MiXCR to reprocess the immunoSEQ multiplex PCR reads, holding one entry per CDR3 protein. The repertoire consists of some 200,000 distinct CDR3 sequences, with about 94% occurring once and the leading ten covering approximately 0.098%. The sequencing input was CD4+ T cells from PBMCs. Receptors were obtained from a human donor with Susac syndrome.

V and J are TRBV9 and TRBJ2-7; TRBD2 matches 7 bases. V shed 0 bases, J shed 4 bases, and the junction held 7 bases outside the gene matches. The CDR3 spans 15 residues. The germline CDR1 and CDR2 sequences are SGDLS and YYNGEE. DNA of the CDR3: TGTGCCAGCAGCGTAGGGCTAGCGGAAGGTTACGAGCAGTACTTC. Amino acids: CASSVGLAEGYEQYF. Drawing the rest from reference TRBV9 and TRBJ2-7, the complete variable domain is DSGVTQTPKHLITATGQRVTLRCSPRSGDLSVYWYQQSLDQGLQFLIQYYNGEERAKGNILERFSAQQFPDLHSELNLSSLELGDSALYFCASSVGLAEGYEQYFGPGTRLTVT.

The DNA for the CDR3 is TGTGCCAGCAGCGTCGACAACACTGAAGCTTTCTTT. It translates to CASSVDNTEAFF. The chain carries TRBV7-9 and TRBJ1-1; unclear D gene. The CDR3 consists of 12 residues. V dropped 5 bases and J dropped 2 bases, with 6 bases sitting between them. Per germline, CDR1 SEHNR and CDR2 FQNEAQ (reference sequence).

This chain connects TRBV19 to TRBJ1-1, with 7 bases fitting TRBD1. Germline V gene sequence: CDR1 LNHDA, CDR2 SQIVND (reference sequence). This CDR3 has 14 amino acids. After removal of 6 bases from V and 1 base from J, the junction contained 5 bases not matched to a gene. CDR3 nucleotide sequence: TGTGCCAGTAGCTCGGGACAGCAGAACACTGAAGCTTTCTTT. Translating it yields CASSSGQQNTEAFF.

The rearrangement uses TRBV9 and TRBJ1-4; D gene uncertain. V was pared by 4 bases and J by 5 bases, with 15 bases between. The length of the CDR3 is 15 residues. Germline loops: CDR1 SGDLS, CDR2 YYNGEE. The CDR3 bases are TGTGCCAGCAGCCTACGACCCACGAGGAATGAAAAACTGTTTTTT. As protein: CASSLRPTRNEKLFF.

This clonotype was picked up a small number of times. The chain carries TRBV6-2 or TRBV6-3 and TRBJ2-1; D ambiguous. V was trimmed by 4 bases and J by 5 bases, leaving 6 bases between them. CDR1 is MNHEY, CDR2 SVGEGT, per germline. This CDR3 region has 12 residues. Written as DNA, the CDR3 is TGTGCCAGCAGTTGGTCGGACAATGAGCAGTTCTTC. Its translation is CASSWSDNEQFF.

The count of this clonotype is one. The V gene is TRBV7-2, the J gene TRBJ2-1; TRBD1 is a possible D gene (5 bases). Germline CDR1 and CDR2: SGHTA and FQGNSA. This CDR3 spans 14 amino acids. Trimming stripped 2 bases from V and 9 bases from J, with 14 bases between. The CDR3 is CASSLNRGQGEQFF. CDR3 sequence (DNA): TGTGCCAGCAGCTTAAATAGGGGCCAGGGTGAGCAGTTCTTC.

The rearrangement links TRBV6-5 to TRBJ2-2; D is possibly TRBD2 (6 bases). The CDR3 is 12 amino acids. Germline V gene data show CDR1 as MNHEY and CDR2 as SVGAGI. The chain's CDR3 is CALAGRTGELFF. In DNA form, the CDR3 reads TGTGCGCTTGCGGGGCGCACCGGGGAGCTGTTTTTT.

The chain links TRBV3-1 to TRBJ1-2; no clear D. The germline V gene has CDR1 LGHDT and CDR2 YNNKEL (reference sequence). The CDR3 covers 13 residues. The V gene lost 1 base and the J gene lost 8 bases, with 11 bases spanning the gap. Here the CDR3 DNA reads TGTGCCAGCAGCCAAGTTCTGGGAAACGGCTACACCTTC. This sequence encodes CASSQVLGNGYTF.

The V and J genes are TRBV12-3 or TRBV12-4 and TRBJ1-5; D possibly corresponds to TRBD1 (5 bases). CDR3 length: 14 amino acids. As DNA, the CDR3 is TGTGTCTTCATTGGGGCCTCCGGGAATCAGCCCCAGCATTTT. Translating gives CVFIGASGNQPQHF.

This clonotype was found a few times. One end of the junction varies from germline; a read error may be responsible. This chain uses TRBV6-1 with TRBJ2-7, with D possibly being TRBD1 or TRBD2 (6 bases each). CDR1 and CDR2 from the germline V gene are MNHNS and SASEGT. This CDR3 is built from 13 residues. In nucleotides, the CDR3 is TGTGCCACCTCATCAGGGGACTCCCACGAGCAGTACTTC. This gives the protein CATSSGDSHEQYF.

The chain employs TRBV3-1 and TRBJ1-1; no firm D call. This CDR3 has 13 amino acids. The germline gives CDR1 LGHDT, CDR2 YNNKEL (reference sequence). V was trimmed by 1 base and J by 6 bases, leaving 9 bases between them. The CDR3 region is CASSQVGTSEAFF. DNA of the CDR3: TGTGCCAGCAGCCAAGTGGGTACGTCTGAAGCTTTCTTT.

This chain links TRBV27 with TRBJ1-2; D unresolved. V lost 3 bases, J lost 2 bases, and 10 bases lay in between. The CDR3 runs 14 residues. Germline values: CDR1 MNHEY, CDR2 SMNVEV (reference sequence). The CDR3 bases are TGTGCCAGCAGTTTTGGTGGCAGAAACTATGGCTACACCTTC. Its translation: CASSFGGRNYGYTF.

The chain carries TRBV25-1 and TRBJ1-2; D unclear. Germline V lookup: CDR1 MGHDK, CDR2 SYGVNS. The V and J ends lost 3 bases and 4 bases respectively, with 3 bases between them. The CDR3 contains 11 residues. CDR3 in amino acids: CASSDGYGYTF. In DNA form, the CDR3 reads TGTGCCAGCAGTGACGGCTATGGCTACACCTTC.

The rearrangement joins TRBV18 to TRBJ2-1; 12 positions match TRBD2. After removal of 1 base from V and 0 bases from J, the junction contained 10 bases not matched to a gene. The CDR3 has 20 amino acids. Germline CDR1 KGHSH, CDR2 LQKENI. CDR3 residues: CASSPHPLAGGRSSYNEQFF. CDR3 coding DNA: TGTGCCAGCTCACCACACCCACTAGCGGGGGGACGGAGCTCCTACAATGAGCAGTTCTTC.

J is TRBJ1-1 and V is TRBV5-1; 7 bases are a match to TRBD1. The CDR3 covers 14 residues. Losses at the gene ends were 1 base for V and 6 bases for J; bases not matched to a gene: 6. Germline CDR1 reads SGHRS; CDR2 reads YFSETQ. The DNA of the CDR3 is TGCGCCAGCAGCTTGATCAAGGGGGCTGCTGAAGCTTTCTTT. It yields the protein CASSLIKGAAEAFF.

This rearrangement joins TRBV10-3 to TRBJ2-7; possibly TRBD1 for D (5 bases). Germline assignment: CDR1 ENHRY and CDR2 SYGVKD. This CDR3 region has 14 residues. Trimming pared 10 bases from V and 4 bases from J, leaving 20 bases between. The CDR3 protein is CATRLIMGQYEQYF. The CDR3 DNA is TGTGCCACACGGCTTATCATGGGGCAGTACGAGCAGTACTTC.

The CDR3 here is CASSPPTRETQYF. The CDR3 coding sequence is TGTGCCAGCTCACCCCCTACTAGGGAGACCCAGTACTTC. This chain connects TRBV18 to TRBJ2-5; tentative D call: TRBD2 (5 bases). Germline CDR1 and CDR2: KGHSH and LQKENI. The germline V and J ends were trimmed by 3 bases and 5 bases, with 10 bases remaining between them. The CDR3 covers 13 residues. The complete variable domain, with remaining parts taken from reference TRBV18 and TRBJ2-5, reads NAGVMQNPRHLVRRRGQEARLRCSPMKGHSHVYWYRQLPEEGLKFMVYLQKENIIDESGMPKERFSAEFPKEGPSILRIQQVVRGDSAAYFCASSPPTRETQYFGPGTRLLVL.

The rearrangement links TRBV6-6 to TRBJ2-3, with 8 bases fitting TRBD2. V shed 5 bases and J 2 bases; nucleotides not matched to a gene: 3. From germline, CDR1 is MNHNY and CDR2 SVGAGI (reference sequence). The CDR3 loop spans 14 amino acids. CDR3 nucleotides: TGTGCCAGCAGTGCGGGACTAGACACAGATACGCAGTATTTT. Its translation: CASSAGLDTDTQYF.

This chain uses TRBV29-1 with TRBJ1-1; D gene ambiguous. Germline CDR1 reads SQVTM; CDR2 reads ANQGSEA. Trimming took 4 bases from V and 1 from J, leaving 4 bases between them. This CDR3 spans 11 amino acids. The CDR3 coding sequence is TGCAGCGTTGCCCCGAACACTGAAGCTTTCTTT. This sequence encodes CSVAPNTEAFF.

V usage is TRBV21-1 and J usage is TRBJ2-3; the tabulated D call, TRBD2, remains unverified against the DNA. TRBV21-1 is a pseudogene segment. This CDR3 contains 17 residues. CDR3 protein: CASSGKVRRGATDTQYF. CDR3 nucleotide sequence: TGTGCCAGCAGCGGGAAGGTCCGGCGGGGGGCCACAGATACGCAGTATTTT.

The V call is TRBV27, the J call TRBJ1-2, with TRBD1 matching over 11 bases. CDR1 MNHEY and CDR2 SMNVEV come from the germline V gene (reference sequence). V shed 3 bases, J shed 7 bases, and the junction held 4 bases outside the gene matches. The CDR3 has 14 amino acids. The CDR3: CASSFGQGAGGYTF. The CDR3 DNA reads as TGTGCCAGCAGTTTCGGACAGGGGGCGGGTGGCTACACCTTC.

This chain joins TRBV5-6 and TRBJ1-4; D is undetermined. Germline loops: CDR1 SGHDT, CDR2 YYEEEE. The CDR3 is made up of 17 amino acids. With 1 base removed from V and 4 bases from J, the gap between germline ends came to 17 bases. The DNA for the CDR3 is TGTGCCAGCAGCTTGTTTGTCCCGCTGGCTAATAATGAAAAACTGTTTTTT. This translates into CASSLFVPLANNEKLFF.

In DNA form, the CDR3 reads TGTGCCAGCAGCTCGACAGGAATTGATTCACCCCTCCACTTT. Its translation: CASSSTGIDSPLHF. The chain carries TRBV7-6 and TRBJ1-6; tentatively, D is TRBD1 (6 bases). The CDR3 totals 14 residues. V was cut by 4 bases and J by 8 bases, with 12 bases left in between. Germline V CDR1 and CDR2: SGHVS, FNYEAQ.

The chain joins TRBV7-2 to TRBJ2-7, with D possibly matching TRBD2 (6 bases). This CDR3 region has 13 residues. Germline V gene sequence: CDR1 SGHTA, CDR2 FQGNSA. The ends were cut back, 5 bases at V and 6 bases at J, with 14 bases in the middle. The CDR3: CASSLNLGGEQYF. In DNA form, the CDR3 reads TGTGCCAGCAGCCTTAACTTGGGGGGCGAGCAGTACTTC. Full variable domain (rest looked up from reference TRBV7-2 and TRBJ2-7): GAGVSQSPSNKVTEKGKDVELRCDPISGHTALYWYRQSLGQGLEFLIYFQGNSAPDKSGLPSDRFSAERTGGSVSTLTIQRTQQEDSAVYLCASSLNLGGEQYFGPGTRLTVT.

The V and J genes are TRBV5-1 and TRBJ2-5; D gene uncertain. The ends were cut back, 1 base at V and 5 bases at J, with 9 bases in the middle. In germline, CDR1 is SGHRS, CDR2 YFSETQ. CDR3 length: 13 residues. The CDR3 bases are TGCGCCAGCAGCTTGAACGACAAGGAGACCCAGTACTTC. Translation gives CASSLNDKETQYF.

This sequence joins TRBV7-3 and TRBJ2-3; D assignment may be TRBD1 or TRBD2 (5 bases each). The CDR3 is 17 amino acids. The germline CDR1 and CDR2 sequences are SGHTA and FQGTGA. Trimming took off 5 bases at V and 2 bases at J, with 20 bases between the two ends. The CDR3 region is CASSISGAGSYTDTQYF. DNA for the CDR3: TGTGCCAGCAGCATCAGTGGGGCGGGTTCATACACAGATACGCAGTATTTT.

The CDR3 reads CSVQQASLSGTEAFF. DNA of the CDR3: TGCAGCGTTCAACAGGCAAGTCTGTCCGGCACTGAAGCTTTCTTT. The chain carries TRBV29-1 and TRBJ1-1, with D perhaps TRBD1 (5 bases). Trimming left V 5 bases short and J 4 bases short, with 20 bases between. CDR1 and CDR2 (germline): SQVTM, ANQGSEA. This CDR3 spans 15 amino acids.